The rows below give T cell receptor beta chains drawn from one sample of a study of T cells in Graves' hyperthyroidism and ophthalmopathy. TCRdb ran MiXCR on the multiplex PCR reads and lists one entry per CDR3 protein. This sample has fewer than 400,000 distinct CDR3 sequences; 15% to 17% occur once, and the top ten carry around a quarter. The sequenced material came from blood. The receptor source for this set is a woman younger than 30 with Graves' hyperthyroidism that later progressed to Graves' ophthalmopathy. The CDR3 runs from the conserved cysteine through the conserved F or W. The D gene is left open where the match is weak. Some rows mark clone size as missing; the rest say once, few, many or name a class of expanded clone.

d_gene,v_gene,abundance,j_gene,CDR3nt,CDR3aa
.,TRBV11-2,many,TRBJ2-3,TGTGCCAGCAGCTTAGGGACGATGACCACAGATACGCAGTATTTT,CASSLGTMTTDTQYF
TRBD1,TRBV12-3/TRBV12-4,many,TRBJ2-5,TGTGCCAGCAGTGAGACAGGGTCAAGAGGAGAGACCCAGTACTTC,CASSETGSRGETQYF
TRBD1,TRBV6-1,many,TRBJ1-2,TGTGCCAGCAGTACCCCCGGGACAGGGAAGTTTGGCTACACCTTC,CASSTPGTGKFGYTF
.,TRBV5-1,many,TRBJ1-1,TGCGCCAGCAGCTTACAAGGAAGGGGGGTGACTGAAGCTTTCTTT,CASSLQGRGVTEAFF
TRBD2,TRBV20-1,few,TRBJ2-7,TGCAGTGCCGCTCCGGGACTAGCGGGGCCCTACGAGCAGTACTTC,CSAAPGLAGPYEQYF
TRBD1,TRBV6-1,.,TRBJ1-2,TGTGCCAGCAGCCCGGGACAGGGGGCCAACTATGGCTACACCTTC,CASSPGQGANYGYTF
TRBD2,TRBV6-1,few,TRBJ2-3,TGTGCCAGCAAGACTAGCGGGAGTTTCGCAGATACGCAGTATTTT,CASKTSGSFADTQYF
.,TRBV20-1,.,TRBJ2-2,TGCAGTGCGAGGACCGGGACCGGGAACACCGGGGAGCTGTTTTTT,CSARTGTGNTGELFF
.,TRBV3-1,many,TRBJ2-7,TGTGCCAGCAGCCAAGGTTCGGTGGGGCGCGACGAGCAGTACTTC,CASSQGSVGRDEQYF
TRBD1,TRBV6-1,few,TRBJ1-1,TGTGCCAGCAGTGGCAGGGACAGGGGAAGAACTGAAGCTTTCTTT,CASSGRDRGRTEAFF
.,TRBV4-1,.,TRBJ2-1,TGCGCCAGCAGCCAAGTGAATCCAGGGGAGGATGAGCAGTTCTTC,CASSQVNPGEDEQFF
.,TRBV20-1,.,TRBJ2-7,TGCAGTGCCACTACAGGGCGGGGATCCTACGAGCGGTACTTC,CSATTGRGSYERYF
.,TRBV18,many,TRBJ2-1,TGTGCCAGCTCACCAACTAGCCCCGACTCCTACAATGAGCAGTTCTTC,CASSPTSPDSYNEQFF
TRBD1,TRBV6-1,few,TRBJ1-2,TGTGCCAGCAGCCGGGTGGGACAGGGGGCTGGTGGCTACACCTTC,CASSRVGQGAGGYTF
TRBD2,TRBV27,many,TRBJ2-5,TGTGCCAGCAGTCGCCTGGATGTGAATAGCGGGGTTACCGAGACCCAGTACTTC,CASSRLDVNSGVTETQYF
TRBD2,TRBV3-1,few,TRBJ2-7,TGTGCCAGCAGTCGAGTCCCGGGACTAGGAAGTTACGAGCAGTACTTC,CASSRVPGLGSYEQYF
TRBD1,TRBV7-2,.,TRBJ2-6,TGTGCCAGCAGCTTCTCTCCGGGACAGGGGGTCTCTGGGGCCAACGTCCTGACTTTC,CASSFSPGQGVSGANVLTF
TRBD2,TRBV24-1,.,TRBJ2-5,TGTGCCACCAGTGATCCTGGACTAGCGGGAGGTAGCCAAGGGACCCAGTACTTC,CATSDPGLAGGSQGTQYF
.,TRBV3-1,.,TRBJ2-1,TGTGCCAGCAGCCAAGAACGGAGTTGGAATGAGCAGTTCTTC,CASSQERSWNEQFF
TRBD1,TRBV6-5,many,TRBJ2-4,TGTGCCAGCAGTTACTCCCAGGCAGGGGGCTCCAAAAACATTCAGTACTTC,CASSYSQAGGSKNIQYF
.,TRBV6-2/TRBV6-3,.,TRBJ2-7,TGTGCCAGCACCAAGGGGGGCGTCCGCGAGCAGTACTTC,CASTKGGVREQYF
TRBD1,TRBV2,many,TRBJ2-3,TGTGCCAGCAGTGAAAGGGACAGGGCAAGAGATACGCAGTATTTT,CASSERDRARDTQYF
TRBD2,TRBV24-1,few,TRBJ2-1,TGTGCCACCAGTAACTCGGGACTAGCGGGAGGTCGCTCCTACAATGAGCAGTTCTTC,CATSNSGLAGGRSYNEQFF
TRBD1,TRBV5-4,few,TRBJ2-1,TGTGCCAGCAGCTTCGGGACAGGCAATGAGCAGTTCTTC,CASSFGTGNEQFF
TRBD2,TRBV11-2,many,TRBJ2-7,TGTGCCAGCAGCTTAGGGGTGGGGGGGATGCGCACCTACGAGCAGTACTTC,CASSLGVGGMRTYEQYF
.,TRBV5-1,few,TRBJ2-5,TGCGCCAGCAGTGTGGGGAGAACCCAGTACTTC,CASSVGRTQYF
.,TRBV29-1,few,TRBJ2-2,TGCAGCGTTGAAGATGGGACCAGCTTCAACACCGGGGAGCTGTTTTTT,CSVEDGTSFNTGELFF
TRBD2,TRBV5-1,many,TRBJ2-3,TGCGCCAGCAGCTCCGGGACTAGCGGGGGCGCTAGCACAGATACGCAGTATTTT,CASSSGTSGGASTDTQYF
.,TRBV11-2,few,TRBJ1-6,TGTGCCAGCAGCTTACATCCAGGGAGGTATTCACCCCTCCACTTT,CASSLHPGRYSPLHF
TRBD1,TRBV5-6,few,TRBJ1-2,TGTGCCAGCAGCTTGGAGGGGACAGGAGATAACTATGGCTACACCTTC,CASSLEGTGDNYGYTF
.,TRBV27,many,TRBJ2-3,TGTGCCAGCAGTTTTTTCAGGGATGATACGCAGTATTTT,CASSFFRDDTQYF
.,TRBV29-1,.,TRBJ2-1,TGCAACGCCAGGGGGAGGTACAATGAGCAGTTCTTC,CNARGRYNEQFF
TRBD1,TRBV3-1,many,TRBJ1-6,TGTGCCAGCAGCCAAGTAGCAGGGGGTAATTCACCCCTCCACTTT,CASSQVAGGNSPLHF
.,TRBV7-2,many,TRBJ1-1,TGTGCCAGCAGCTCGAAAAGGAACACTGAAGCTTTCTTT,CASSSKRNTEAFF
.,TRBV30,few,TRBJ1-5,TGTGCCTGGAGTGTAGGGGGTTCCCAGCCCCAGCATTTT,CAWSVGGSQPQHF
.,TRBV10-3,few,TRBJ2-5,TGTGCCATCAGATACCAAGAGACCCAGTACTTC,CAIRYQETQYF
TRBD2,TRBV3-1,many,TRBJ2-2,TGTGCCAGCAGCCAGGCCCGGCTAGCGGGAAGTGGGGAGCTGTTTTTT,CASSQARLAGSGELFF
.,TRBV20-1,many,TRBJ2-7,TGCAGTGCTTTAGGCAGGACCTCCTACGAGCAGTACTTC,CSALGRTSYEQYF
TRBD1,TRBV3-1,.,TRBJ1-4,TGTGCCAGCAGCCGCACTCCGGGACAGGGAGGTGGAAAACTGTTTTTT,CASSRTPGQGGGKLFF
.,TRBV2,many,TRBJ1-1,TGTGCCACCTCGACGGGGGCGAACACTGAAGCTTTCTTT,CATSTGANTEAFF
TRBD1,TRBV28,many,TRBJ2-7,TGTGCCAGCAGCCGGGATGGGACAGGGTATTCCTACGAGCAGTACTTC,CASSRDGTGYSYEQYF
.,TRBV27,many,TRBJ1-1,TGTGCCAGCAGCCTCGACGCTAACACTGAAGCTTTCTTT,CASSLDANTEAFF
.,TRBV20-1,many,TRBJ2-5,TGCAGTGCTAGGTCCTTAGCGGATTCGGGAGAGACCCAGTACTTC,CSARSLADSGETQYF
TRBD2,TRBV12-3/TRBV12-4,many,TRBJ2-1,TGTGCCAGCAGTTTAGTGCTAGCGGGAGACGGTCATGAGCAGTTCTTC,CASSLVLAGDGHEQFF
.,TRBV27,.,TRBJ2-5,TGTGCCAGCAGTTCCTGGACAGATTTCCAAGAGACCCAGTACTTC,CASSSWTDFQETQYF
TRBD2,TRBV28,many,TRBJ2-7,TGTGCCAGCAGTTTCTCCCTAGCGGGAGGGCCGTTTGAGCAGTACTTC,CASSFSLAGGPFEQYF
TRBD2,TRBV7-8,few,TRBJ2-7,TGTGCCAGCAGCTTAGCTACTAGCGGGAGTTCCGAGCAGTACTTC,CASSLATSGSSEQYF
TRBD2,TRBV12-3/TRBV12-4,many,TRBJ2-1,TGTGCCAGTACCGGGGCTAGCGGGAGTAGTAATCAGCAGTTCTTC,CASTGASGSSNQQFF
.,TRBV28,many,TRBJ2-5,TGTGCCAGCAGTTTAAGGGTCGGCAGGAGACACCAAGAGACCCAGTACTTC,CASSLRVGRRHQETQYF
TRBD2,TRBV28,many,TRBJ2-7,TGTGCCAGCAGTTTAAGTAGCGGGACAACCTACGAGCAGTACTTC,CASSLSSGTTYEQYF
.,TRBV7-2,few,TRBJ1-2,TGTGCCAGCAGCGTGGACAGCCAAGCTAACTATGGCTACACCTTC,CASSVDSQANYGYTF
.,TRBV6-1,.,TRBJ2-2,TGTGCCAGCAGTGCAATCACAGGGCTCACCGGGGAGCTGTTTTTT,CASSAITGLTGELFF
TRBD2,TRBV7-9,many,TRBJ2-1,TGTGCCAGCAGCCCGGCGAGCGGGAGCAGGAGAGGTGAGCAGTTCTTC,CASSPASGSRRGEQFF
.,TRBV5-6,.,TRBJ1-4,TGTGCCAGCAGCCCCTGGGCGGAACCAACTAATGAAAAACTGTTTTTT,CASSPWAEPTNEKLFF